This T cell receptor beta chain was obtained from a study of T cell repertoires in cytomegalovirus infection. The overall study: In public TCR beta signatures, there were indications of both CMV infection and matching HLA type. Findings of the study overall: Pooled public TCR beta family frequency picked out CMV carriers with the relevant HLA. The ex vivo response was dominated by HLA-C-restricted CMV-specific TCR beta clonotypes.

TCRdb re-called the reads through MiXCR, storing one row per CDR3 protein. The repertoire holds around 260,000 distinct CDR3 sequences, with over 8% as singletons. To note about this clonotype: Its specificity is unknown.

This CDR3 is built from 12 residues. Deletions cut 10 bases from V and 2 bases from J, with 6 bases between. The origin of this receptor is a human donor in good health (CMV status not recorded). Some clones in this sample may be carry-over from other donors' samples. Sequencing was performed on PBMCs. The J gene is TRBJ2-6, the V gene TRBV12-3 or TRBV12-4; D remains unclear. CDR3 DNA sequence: TGTGCCATCGAGGCTGGGGCCAACGTCCTGACTTTC. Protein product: CAIEAGANVLTF.